One and the same sample provided the 27 T cell receptor beta chains below, sequenced in a study of cytomegalovirus exposure and HLA in healthy donors. PCR employed 60 Vbeta and 13 Jbeta primers. The assay was immunoSEQ multiplex PCR, and TCRdb's table has in-frame clones only and misses some. The sample holds some 110,000 clones, over 70% seen once. Material: PBMCs. Receptors originate from a boy younger than 18 in good health and CMV-seronegative.

This chain uses TRBV5-1 with TRBJ1-1; maybe TRBD1 (6 bases). The CDR3 spans 14 residues. Trimming left V 3 bases short and J 0 bases short, with 9 bases between. Germline V gene sequence: CDR1 SGHRS, CDR2 YFSETQ. CDR3 sequence: CASSSGAMNTEAFF. CDR3 coding DNA: TGCGCCAGCAGCTCAGGGGCGATGAACACTGAAGCTTTCTTT.

The chain uses TRBV30 and TRBJ2-1; 7 nucleotides agree with TRBD2. V dropped 0 bases and J dropped 16; count of bases not matched to a gene: 12. The CDR3 consists of 13 residues. Germline V gene sequence: CDR1 GTSNPN, CDR2 SVGIG (reference sequence). Here the CDR3 DNA reads TGTGCCTGGAGTGTACTGGGGGGGACTGCCGCTTTCTTC. It encodes CAWSVLGGTAAFF.

This sequence joins TRBV28 and TRBJ2-7, with 9 bases identical to TRBD1. J lost 4 bases, V lost 6 bases, and 10 bases had no gene match. Germline-derived CDR1 and CDR2 are MDHEN and SYDVKM. The CDR3 loop spans 15 amino acids. The CDR3 region is CASRIRDRALYEQYF. The CDR3 nucleotides are TGTGCCAGCAGAATCCGGGACAGGGCCTTGTACGAGCAGTACTTC.

CDR3 amino acids: CASSVAGTGRYGYTF. The DNA of the CDR3 is TGTGCCAGCAGCGTAGCGGGGACAGGACGATATGGCTACACCTTC. The V gene is TRBV9, the J gene TRBJ1-2, with 8 bases that match TRBD1. CDR1 is SGDLS and CDR2 is YYNGEE in the germline V gene. V trimming: 0 bases; J trimming: 5 bases; junction bases outside the gene matches: 6. The CDR3 spans 15 residues.

The chain's CDR3 is CASRLDRENGYTF. For the CDR3, the DNA is TGCGCCAGCAGACTGGACAGGGAGAACGGCTACACCTTC. The V call is TRBV5-1, the J call TRBJ1-2; 8 bases line up with TRBD1. Germline CDR1 reads SGHRS; CDR2 reads YFSETQ. The J segment lost 8 bases and the V segment lost 5 bases, leaving 8 bases of the junction unmatched. This CDR3 region has 13 residues. The variable domain in full, completed from reference TRBV5-1 and TRBJ1-2, reads KAGVTQTPRYLIKTRGQQVTLSCSPISGHRSVSWYQQTPGQGLQFLFEYFSETQRNKGNFPGRFSGRQFSNSRSEMNVSTLELGDSALYLCASRLDRENGYTFGSGTRLTVV.

V gene TRBV7-8 combines with J gene TRBJ1-5, with 8 positions matching TRBD1. This CDR3 has 18 amino acids. The V gene's germline CDR1 is SGHVS and CDR2 FQNEAQ. The J segment lost 4 bases and the V segment lost 4 bases, leaving 15 bases of the junction unmatched. CDR3 in amino acids: CASSSRAFGQGVNQPQHF. For the CDR3, the DNA is TGTGCCAGCAGCTCTCGCGCTTTCGGACAGGGTGTTAATCAGCCCCAGCATTTT. Full variable domain (missing parts from reference TRBV7-8 and TRBJ1-5): GAGVSQSPRYKVAKRGQDVALRCDPISGHVSLFWYQQALGQGPEFLTYFQNEAQLDKSGLPSDRFFAERPEGSVSTLKIQRTQQEDSAVYLCASSSRAFGQGVNQPQHFGDGTRLSIL.

The CDR3 reads CASSPRGGQSSYNEQFF. CDR3 DNA: TGTGCCAGCAGCCCCCGGGGGGGTCAGAGCTCCTACAATGAGCAGTTCTTC. The chain employs TRBV7-8 and TRBJ2-1; TRBD2 matches 8 bases. The germline gives CDR1 SGHVS, CDR2 FQNEAQ. Trimming cost V 5 bases and J 0 bases; bases outside gene matches: 9. CDR3 size: 17 residues.

The chain couples TRBV28 to TRBJ2-7, with D possibly TRBD2 on 6 matching bases. CDR3 size: 14 residues. Germline V lookup: CDR1 MDHEN, CDR2 SYDVKM. Trimming removed 6 bases at V and 3 bases at J, with 15 bases between. The DNA for the CDR3 is TGTGCCAGCAGATCATCCGGGACTCACTACGAGCAGTACTTC. This codes for CASRSSGTHYEQYF. Drawing the rest from reference TRBV28 and TRBJ2-7, the complete variable domain is DVKVTQSSRYLVKRTGEKVFLECVQDMDHENMFWYRQDPGLGLRLIYFSYDVKMKEKGDIPEGYSVSREKKERFSLILESASTNQTSMYLCASRSSGTHYEQYFGPGTRLTVT.

This chain joins TRBV30 and TRBJ1-5, with D perhaps matching TRBD1 (6 bases). The CDR3 is made up of 16 amino acids. The germline CDR1 and CDR2 sequences are GTSNPN and SVGIG (reference sequence). The ends were cut back, 4 bases at V and 1 base at J, with 17 bases in the middle. CDR3 loop: CAWTIGGVFSNQPQHF. CDR3 nucleotides: TGTGCCTGGACAATAGGGGGGGTTTTCAGCAATCAGCCCCAGCATTTT.

CDR3 in amino acids: CASSGRTGANEKLFF. In DNA, the CDR3 is TGTGCCAGCAGCGGTAGGACAGGAGCTAATGAAAAACTGTTTTTT. The chain employs TRBV5-6 and TRBJ1-4, with TRBD1 matching 7 bases. The germline CDR1 and CDR2 sequences are SGHDT and YYEEEE. The CDR3 runs 15 residues. The V gene end was trimmed by 4 bases and the J gene end by 3 bases; junction bases not matched to a gene: 6.

This clone was recorded once. This CDR3 reads CASSALGTLGQPQHF. The CDR3 nucleotides are TGTGCCAGCAGTGCCCTCGGGACTCTCGGTCAGCCCCAGCATTTT. V gene TRBV28 combines with J gene TRBJ1-5; D might be TRBD1 (5 bases). This CDR3 has 15 amino acids. Trimming pared 5 bases from V and 6 bases from J, leaving 17 bases between. The germline V gene has CDR1 MDHEN and CDR2 SYDVKM.

V is TRBV27 and J is TRBJ1-2; 7 nucleotides match TRBD1. The V segment lost 5 bases and the J segment 4 bases; nucleotides outside the gene matches: 7. Per the germline V gene, CDR1 is MNHEY and CDR2 is SMNVEV (reference sequence). This CDR3 spans 14 amino acids. The CDR3 sequence is CASSPGGRFYGYTF. Written as DNA, the CDR3 is TGTGCCAGCAGTCCAGGGGGTAGATTCTATGGCTACACCTTC.

The rearrangement links TRBV18 to TRBJ2-6; D may be TRBD2 (5 bases). CDR3 size: 16 residues. Trimming removed 0 bases at V and 2 bases at J, with 8 bases between. In germline, CDR1 is KGHSH, CDR2 LQKENI. DNA for the CDR3: TGTGCCAGCTCACCACCCAAGGAGGCTGGGGCCAACGTCCTGACTTTC. Protein sequence: CASSPPKEAGANVLTF.

The chain recombines TRBV18 with TRBJ2-7; 11 bases are shared with TRBD2. Germline-derived CDR1 and CDR2 are KGHSH and LQKENI. The CDR3 has 14 amino acids. V lost 2 bases to trimming and J lost 3 bases; unmatched junction nucleotides: 0. CDR3: CASSPTSGGYEQYF. CDR3 nucleotide sequence: TGTGCCAGCTCACCAACTAGCGGGGGCTACGAGCAGTACTTC.

This clone has a single count. This CDR3 reads CASSIWTPCEQYF. Here the CDR3 DNA reads TGTGCCAGTAGTATCTGGACACCGTGCGAGCAGTACTTC. The chain combines TRBV19 with TRBJ2-7; TRBD1 is a possible D gene (5 bases). The CDR3 has 13 amino acids. Germline V CDR1 and CDR2: LNHDA, SQIVND (reference sequence). The V end lost 3 bases, the J end lost 6 bases, and 12 bases lay between the germline ends.

V usage is TRBV13 and J usage is TRBJ1-1; possibly TRBD1 for D (5 bases). In germline, CDR1 is PRHDT, CDR2 FYEKMQ (reference sequence). V lost 0 bases and J lost 1, with 9 bases in between. The CDR3 runs to 15 residues. This CDR3 is CASSLGWGGNTEAFF. CDR3 bases: TGTGCCAGCAGCTTAGGCTGGGGGGGGAACACTGAAGCTTTCTTT. The complete variable domain, with remaining parts taken from reference TRBV13 and TRBJ1-1, reads AAGVIQSPRHLIKEKRETATLKCYPIPRHDTVYWYQQGPGQDPQFLISFYEKMQSDKGSIPDRFSAQQFSDYHSELNMSSLELGDSALYFCASSLGWGGNTEAFFGQGTRLTVV.

This clone was found a few times. The chain has TRBV6-5 and TRBJ2-2, with D uncertain. V shed 6 bases and J shed 5 bases, with 10 bases lying between them. Germline CDR1 is MNHEY and CDR2 is SVGAGI. CDR3 length equals 13 residues. The CDR3 region is CASSHEKTGELFF. The DNA for the CDR3 is TGTGCCAGCAGCCACGAGAAAACCGGGGAGCTGTTTTTT.

The V and J genes are TRBV7-9 and TRBJ2-1; 12 bases line up with TRBD1. The ends lost 5 bases at V and 8 bases at J; junction bases unmatched: 7. CDR1 and CDR2 from the germline V gene are SEHNR and FQNEAQ (reference sequence). The CDR3 is made up of 15 amino acids. Here the CDR3 reads CASSGDRGRLDEQFF. The CDR3 nucleotides read TGTGCCAGCAGCGGGGACAGGGGGCGCTTGGATGAGCAGTTCTTC. Combining the CDR3 with reference TRBV7-9 and TRBJ2-1 gives the whole variable domain DTGVSQNPRHKITKRGQNVTFRCDPISEHNRLYWYRQTLGQGPEFLTYFQNEAQLEKSRLLSDRFSAERPKGSFSTLEIQRTEQGDSAMYLCASSGDRGRLDEQFFGPGTRLTVL.

This chain links TRBV5-1 with TRBJ2-7; tentatively, D is TRBD1 (6 bases). Per germline, CDR1 SGHRS and CDR2 YFSETQ. V lost 5 bases and J lost 3, with 18 bases in between. This CDR3 contains 15 residues. The CDR3 nucleotides read TGCGCCAGCAGAATCCTTGGACAGTTCAACTACGAGCAGTACTTC. Translating gives CASRILGQFNYEQYF.

The chain carries TRBV27 and TRBJ2-7; 8 nucleotides line up with TRBD1. Germline V gene data show CDR1 as MNHEY and CDR2 as SMNVEV (reference sequence). The trim removed 2 bases at V and 3 bases at J, leaving 6 bases unmatched. The CDR3 sequence is 15 residues long. The CDR3 sequence: CASSLVVDRVYEQYF. The CDR3 bases are TGTGCCAGCAGTTTAGTAGTGGACAGGGTCTACGAGCAGTACTTC.

This chain links TRBV6-6 with TRBJ1-5; 8 bases fit TRBD1. The germline gives CDR1 MNHNY, CDR2 SVGAGI (reference sequence). V shed 6 bases and J 7 bases; nucleotides not matched to a gene: 8. The CDR3 runs 14 residues. The CDR3 DNA reads TGTGCCAGCAGCCCAGGACAGGGCAGGCAGCCCCAGCATTTT. It codes for CASSPGQGRQPQHF.

This clone was observed a few times. The V call is TRBV10-3, the J call TRBJ2-5; 10 positions agree with TRBD1. CDR3 size: 16 residues. The V and J ends lost 5 bases and 2 bases, in that order; junction bases with no gene match: 8. Germline CDR1 reads ENHRY; CDR2 reads SYGVKD. The CDR3 DNA follows: TGTGCCATCAGTCCGGGGGGACAGGGGATTCAAGAGACCCAGTACTTC. Protein product: CAISPGGQGIQETQYF.

CDR3 sequence (DNA): TGTGCCAGCAGCCAAGTCAAAGGGGCCTTTAATGAAAAACTGTTTTTT. It translates to CASSQVKGAFNEKLFF. The chain couples TRBV14 to TRBJ1-4; D perhaps matches TRBD1 (5 bases). Germline-derived CDR1 and CDR2 are SGHDN and FVKESK. V gave up 1 base and J gave up 4 bases, with 13 bases separating them. There are 16 residues in the CDR3.

This chain uses TRBV15 with TRBJ1-2; D call uncertain. Trimming left V 0 bases short and J 6 bases short, with 14 bases between. Germline V lookup: CDR1 LNHNV, CDR2 YYDKDF (reference sequence). This CDR3 is built from 15 residues. Written as DNA, the CDR3 is TGTGCCACCAGCAGAGATTTTGGGCAGGCAAATGGCTACACCTTC. Translating it yields CATSRDFGQANGYTF.

The chain combines TRBV27 with TRBJ2-3, with 10 bases that match TRBD2. Germline assignment: CDR1 MNHEY and CDR2 SMNVEV (reference sequence). V dropped 0 bases and J dropped 5; count of bases not matched to a gene: 5. This CDR3 is built from 16 residues. CDR3 sequence reads: CASSLSAGGKGDTQYF. CDR3 nucleotides: TGTGCCAGCAGTTTATCAGCGGGAGGGAAGGGAGATACGCAGTATTTT.

The chain is built from TRBV30 and TRBJ1-1; D is possibly TRBD1 (5 bases). The germline V gene encodes CDR1 GTSNPN and CDR2 SVGIG (reference sequence). The CDR3 covers 11 residues. DNA of the CDR3: TGTGCGACGGGTCGGGGGATGGAAGCTTTCTTT. Its protein product is CATGRGMEAFF.

This chain connects TRBV11-2 to TRBJ2-1, with a tentative D call TRBD2 (5 bases). The CDR3 has 15 amino acids. Trimming shortened V by 5 bases and J by 2 bases, and 13 bases separated the two germline ends. Germline CDR1 is SGHAT and CDR2 is FQNNGV. CDR3 sequence (DNA): TGTGCCAGCAGCCCAGGAAGCGGCCCCTACAATGAGCAGTTCTTC. Translation: CASSPGSGPYNEQFF.